Listed here are 12 T cell receptor beta chains from one sample, sequenced in a study of T-cell reconstitution after alpha-beta-depleted transplantation in children. Preparation of the TCRbeta library was carried out with unique molecular identifiers. One entry per CDR3 protein results from TCRdb running MiXCR on the PCR reads. The sample lists about 460,000 distinct CDR3 sequences, roughly 10% occurring once. Specimen: PBMCs, collected before TCRalphabeta/CD19-depleted stem cell transplant. These receptor sequences come from a child under 10 years old with inherited bone marrow failure, due to receive a stem cell transplant.

The rearrangement joins TRBV12-3 or TRBV12-4 to TRBJ2-7; 7 bases agree with TRBD1. This CDR3 has 15 residues. After removal of 6 bases from V and 9 bases from J, the junction contained 17 bases not matched to a gene. The CDR3 here is CASRALTGPVSRQYF. The CDR3 bases are TGTGCCAGCAGGGCCCTGACAGGGCCCGTAAGTAGGCAGTACTTC.

This clonotype has at least ten counts. The chain links TRBV5-1 to TRBJ1-1; a weak D match, TRBD1 (6 bases). Germline CDR1 and CDR2: SGHRS and YFSETQ. The length of the CDR3 is 16 residues. V lost 2 bases and J lost 2, with 16 bases in between. The CDR3 reads CASSLPRTDLNTEAFF. The DNA of the CDR3 is TGCGCCAGCAGCTTACCCCGGACAGACTTAAACACTGAAGCTTTCTTT.

This clonotype was seen a handful of times. J is TRBJ1-1 and V is TRBV9, with a weak D call TRBD1 (5 bases). Germline-derived CDR1 and CDR2 are SGDLS and YYNGEE. This CDR3 is built from 15 residues. V lost 4 bases and J 1 base, leaving 14 bases between the germline ends. The DNA of the CDR3 is TGTGCCAGCAGCCCGATGGGACGGAAGAACACTGAAGCTTTCTTT. It codes for CASSPMGRKNTEAFF.

Ten or more counts support this clonotype. In DNA form, the CDR3 reads TGTGCCAGCAGCTTGTGGTTATTGGACTGGAGGAATACGCAGTATTTT. The encoded protein is CASSLWLLDWRNTQYF. The chain combines TRBV5-6 with TRBJ2-3; TRBD2 is a possible D gene (5 bases). The CDR3 consists of 16 residues. Germline lookup yields CDR1 SGHDT and CDR2 YYEEEE. Trimming took off 1 base at V and 7 bases at J, with 19 bases between the two ends.

There are many counts of this clonotype. V is TRBV10-2 and J is TRBJ1-2; 7 bases agree with TRBD1. V was pared by 1 base and J by 4 bases, with 6 bases of the junction left unmatched. The CDR3 has 15 amino acids. Germline V lookup: CDR1 WSHSY, CDR2 SAAADI. The CDR3 is CASSELTGAGYGYTF. The DNA of the CDR3 is TGCGCCAGCAGTGAGTTAACAGGGGCCGGCTATGGCTACACCTTC.

This clonotype was found many times. The CDR3 nucleotides are TGTGCCAGCATCTTAATAAACGGCTGCAATGAGCAGTTCTTC. It yields the protein CASILINGCNEQFF. The J gene is TRBJ2-1, the V gene TRBV28; unclear D gene. CDR1 and CDR2 (germline): MDHEN, SYDVKM. This CDR3 comprises 14 residues. The V gene lost 7 bases and the J gene lost 6 bases, with 16 bases spanning the gap.

This clonotype was recorded at least ten times. This rearrangement joins TRBV2 to TRBJ2-3; no reliable D call. CDR1 and CDR2 from the germline V gene are SNHLY and FYNNEI. Between the trimmed V and J ends, which lost 6 bases and 6 bases, there was a span of 25 bases. The CDR3 runs to 17 residues. The CDR3 DNA reads TGTGCCAGCAGGGGCTCCGGTGCCTTAGGAACGAGGGATACGCAGTATTTT. Translated: CASRGSGALGTRDTQYF.

CDR3 sequence (DNA): TGTGCCAGCAGTTCACCGGGACAGCCGAACAATGAGCAGTTCTTC. Amino acids: CASSSPGQPNNEQFF. The chain uses TRBV28 and TRBJ2-1; 7 nucleotides align to TRBD1. V lost 4 bases and J lost 5; bases outside the gene matches: 8. This CDR3 region has 15 residues. Per the germline V gene, CDR1 is MDHEN and CDR2 is SYDVKM. The whole variable domain, filled in from reference TRBV28 and TRBJ2-1, reads DVKVTQSSRYLVKRTGEKVFLECVQDMDHENMFWYRQDPGLGLRLIYFSYDVKMKEKGDIPEGYSVSREKKERFSLILESASTNQTSMYLCASSSPGQPNNEQFFGPGTRLTVL.

This clonotype occurred many times. The chain combines TRBV7-8 with TRBJ2-1; no clear D. Deletions cut 0 bases from V and 0 bases from J, with 15 bases between. The CDR3 has 18 amino acids. Germline CDR1 SGHVS, CDR2 FQNEAQ. Here the CDR3 reads CASSLALKGSLSYNEQFF. CDR3 DNA sequence: TGTGCCAGCAGCTTAGCCCTAAAGGGTAGCCTCTCCTACAATGAGCAGTTCTTC. Full variable domain (remainder filled in from reference TRBV7-8 and TRBJ2-1): GAGVSQSPRYKVAKRGQDVALRCDPISGHVSLFWYQQALGQGPEFLTYFQNEAQLDKSGLPSDRFFAERPEGSVSTLKIQRTQQEDSAVYLCASSLALKGSLSYNEQFFGPGTRLTVL.

The chain has TRBV7-9 and TRBJ2-1; D is unresolved. The V end lost 6 bases, the J end lost 6 bases, and 18 bases lay between the germline ends. Per germline, CDR1 SEHNR and CDR2 FQNEAQ (reference sequence). The CDR3 spans 15 residues. CDR3 region: CASSQATLRGNEQFF. Here the CDR3 DNA reads TGTGCCAGCAGTCAGGCGACACTAAGAGGCAATGAGCAGTTCTTC.

This clonotype appeared many times. The V gene is TRBV4-2, the J gene TRBJ2-2; TRBD2 matches at 10 bases. J gave up 0 bases and V 3 bases, and 10 bases lay outside the gene matches. Germline V lookup: CDR1 LGHNA, CDR2 YNFKEQ. This CDR3 has 19 amino acids. DNA of the CDR3: TGTGCCAGCAGCCAGGGCGCGAGGACTAGCGGCGCGAACACCGGGGAGCTGTTTTTT. Its translation: CASSQGARTSGANTGELFF.

Turning to this clonotype: It may be a read error: a sequence one base away is much more abundant. The CDR3 DNA sequence: TGTGCCAGCAGTTTGGACGTCTACAATGAGCAGTTCTTC. Translation gives CASSLDVYNEQFF. This chain links TRBV28 with TRBJ2-1; no reliable D call. Germline loops: CDR1 MDHEN, CDR2 SYDVKM. The germline V and J ends were trimmed by 3 bases and 3 bases, with 6 bases remaining between them. The CDR3 has 13 amino acids.